Listed below are T cell receptor beta chains from one sample, sequenced in a study of cytomegalovirus exposure and HLA in healthy donors. Assay used: immunoSEQ multiplex PCR; TCRdb lists only in-frame clones, some missing. This table holds about 160,000 clones, about three fifths found once. What was sequenced was PBMCs. The receptors derive from an older woman in good health and CMV-seropositive. The CDR3 runs from the conserved cysteine through the conserved F or W. The D gene is left open where the match is weak. Part of the rows lack a size; the others show once, few, many or a class for expanded clones.

d_call	clone_size	v_call	j_call	cdr3_nt	cdr3_aa
TRBD1	few	TRBV27	TRBJ1-5	TGTGCCAGCAGGAGGACAGGGTCGGGTTTTCAGCCCCAGCATTTT	CASRRTGSGFQPQHF
NA	NA	TRBV5-4	TRBJ2-7	TGTGCCAGCAGCTTGGGGGGACTGGGTCAGGAGCAGTACTTC	CASSLGGLGQEQYF
NA	NA	TRBV7-9	TRBJ1-4	TGTGCCAGCAGCAAAGGGGCAGGGATCGATGAAAAACTGTTTTTT	CASSKGAGIDEKLFF
NA	NA	TRBV5-1	TRBJ2-3	TGCGCCAGCAGCACTCGGACAGTGGAAGATACGCAGTATTTT	CASSTRTVEDTQYF
NA	NA	TRBV5-1	TRBJ2-5	TGCGCCAGCAGCTTGGGCGGCAGGGGAACCCAAGAGACCCAGTACTTC	CASSLGGRGTQETQYF
TRBD1	NA	TRBV13	TRBJ2-3	TGTGCCAGCAGCTTATCAGGGGGCGCCGCAGATACGCAGTATTTT	CASSLSGGAADTQYF
NA	once	TRBV21-1	TRBJ2-1	TGTGCCAGCAGCGCCCCTAGCGGGAGGAGGGGAAATGAGCAGTTCTTC	CASSAPSGRRGNEQFF
NA	few	TRBV27	TRBJ1-1	TGTGCCAGCACTCCACGGCTCGACAGCATGAACACTGAAGCTTTCTTT	CASTPRLDSMNTEAFF
TRBD2	NA	TRBV28	TRBJ2-7	TGTGCCAGCAGATCCGGGACTAGCTATGCGACCTACGAGCAGTACTTC	CASRSGTSYATYEQYF
NA	NA	TRBV19	TRBJ1-1	TGTGCCAGTAGTACCACGGGGAACACTGAAGCTTTCTTT	CASSTTGNTEAFF
TRBD1	NA	TRBV23-1	TRBJ2-7	TGCGCCAGCCGGCGTGGGGACAGGGACTACGAGCAGTACTTC	CASRRGDRDYEQYF
NA	NA	TRBV6-1	TRBJ1-5	TGTGCCAGCAGTGAAGCAGCAATAAGCAATCAGCCCCAGCATTTT	CASSEAAISNQPQHF
TRBD2	few	TRBV19	TRBJ2-1	TGTGCCAGTAGTAGGGGGGGGATGTCGCGGGAGGGCGCCGAGCAGTTCTTC	CASSRGGMSREGAEQFF
TRBD1	NA	TRBV5-1	TRBJ1-1	TGCGCCAGCAGCTGGGGGGACAGAGAGAACACTGAAGCTTTCTTT	CASSWGDRENTEAFF
NA	NA	TRBV14	TRBJ1-2	TGTGCCAGCAGCGAAGAAGAGGGGGGGGGCGCAAATGGCTACACCTTC	CASSEEEGGGANGYTF
NA	NA	TRBV6-5	TRBJ1-1	TGTGCCAGCAGTTACTCGAACCAGATGAACACTGAAGCTTTCTTT	CASSYSNQMNTEAFF
NA	NA	TRBV5-1	TRBJ1-1	TGCGCCAGCAGCTTGGCGGTGGGGGGTATGAACACTGAAGCTTTCTTT	CASSLAVGGMNTEAFF
TRBD2	NA	TRBV4-3	TRBJ2-6	TGCGCCAGCAGCCTTGGACTAGCGATAATCTCTGGGGCCAACGTCCTGACTTTC	CASSLGLAIISGANVLTF
NA	NA	TRBV6-6	TRBJ2-1	TGTGCCAGCAGTTACACTAGTGGCTCCTACAATGAGCAGTTCTTC	CASSYTSGSYNEQFF
NA	NA	TRBV5-1	TRBJ1-1	TGCGCCAGCAGCTTGGGGTTGACTGAAGGGAACACTGAAGCTTTCTTT	CASSLGLTEGNTEAFF
NA	few	TRBV18	TRBJ2-1	TGTGCCAGCTCCCACGACAGGCACAATGAGCAGTTCTTC	CASSHDRHNEQFF
TRBD2	few	TRBV6-1	TRBJ2-1	TGTGCCAGCAGTGAATGGGCTAGCGGGAGGAATGAGCAGTTCTTC	CASSEWASGRNEQFF
TRBD1	NA	TRBV5-4	TRBJ1-4	TGTGCCAGCAGCTCGGACAGGGAAGCAACTAATGAAAAACTGTTTTTT	CASSSDREATNEKLFF
TRBD1	NA	TRBV28	TRBJ1-4	TGTGCCAGCAGATTGGGACAGTCTACTAATGAAAAACTGTTTTTT	CASRLGQSTNEKLFF
TRBD1	NA	TRBV5-1	TRBJ2-5	TGCGCCAGCAGCTTGGCAGGACAGGGGGCAGGGGAGACCCAGTACTTC	CASSLAGQGAGETQYF
NA	NA	TRBV11-2	TRBJ2-1	TGTGCCAGCAGCTTAGTTGGTAGTTCGGGGTCCTACAATGAGCAGTTCTTC	CASSLVGSSGSYNEQFF
NA	NA	TRBV28	TRBJ1-2	TGTGCCAGCAGTTTACTAGCCGGGGTGGTTGCCTACACCTTC	CASSLLAGVVAYTF
NA	NA	TRBV28	TRBJ2-7	TGTGCCAGCAGCTCGACTAGTCTTTACGAGCAGTACTTC	CASSSTSLYEQYF
NA	NA	TRBV4-2	TRBJ2-7	TGTGCCAGCAGCCAAGATCCGCAGGACTCCTACGAGCAGTACTTC	CASSQDPQDSYEQYF
NA	NA	TRBV4-3	TRBJ1-1	TGCGCCAGCAGCCAGGGACAACTGAACACTGAAGCTTTCTTT	CASSQGQLNTEAFF
TRBD1	few	TRBV28	TRBJ1-5	TGTGCCAGCAGTTCCCCGGGACAGGGTAGGGGTCAGCCCCAGCATTTT	CASSSPGQGRGQPQHF
NA	once	TRBV4-1	TRBJ2-7	TGCGCCAGCGGGTGGCAGCCGGGTAGCGAGCAGTACTTC	CASGWQPGSEQYF
TRBD2	NA	TRBV18	TRBJ2-3	TGTGCCAGCTCACCGCTAGCGGACACAGATACGCAGTATTTT	CASSPLADTDTQYF